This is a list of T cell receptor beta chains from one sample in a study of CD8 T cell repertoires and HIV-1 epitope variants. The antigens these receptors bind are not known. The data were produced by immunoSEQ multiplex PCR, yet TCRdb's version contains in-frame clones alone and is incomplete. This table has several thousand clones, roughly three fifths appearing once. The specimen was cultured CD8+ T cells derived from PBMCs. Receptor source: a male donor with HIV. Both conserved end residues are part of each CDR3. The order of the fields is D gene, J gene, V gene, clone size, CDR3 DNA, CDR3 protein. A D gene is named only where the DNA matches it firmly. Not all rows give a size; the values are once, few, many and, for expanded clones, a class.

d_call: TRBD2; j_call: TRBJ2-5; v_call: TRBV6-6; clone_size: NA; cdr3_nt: TGTGCCAGCAGCCGAGCTTTGGGGGAGGGCCGTGAGACCCAGTACTTC; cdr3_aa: CASSRALGEGRETQYF
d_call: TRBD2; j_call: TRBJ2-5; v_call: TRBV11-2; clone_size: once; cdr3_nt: TGTGCCAGCAGCGAAAGCGGGGGGCTGTACCAAGAGACCCAGTACTTC; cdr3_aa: CASSESGGLYQETQYF
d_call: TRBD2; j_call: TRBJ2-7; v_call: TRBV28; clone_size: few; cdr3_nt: TGTGCCAGCAGTTTATGGGGGGGGTTGAGCGAGCAGTACTTC; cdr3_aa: CASSLWGGLSEQYF
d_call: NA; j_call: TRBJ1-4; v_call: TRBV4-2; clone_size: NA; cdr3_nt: TGTGCCAGCAGCCAACGAGCAACTAATGAAAAACTGTTTTTT; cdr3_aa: CASSQRATNEKLFF
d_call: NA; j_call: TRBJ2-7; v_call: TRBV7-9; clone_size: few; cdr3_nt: TGTGCCAGCAGCTTGAGGGAACTCTACGAGCAGTACTTC; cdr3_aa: CASSLRELYEQYF
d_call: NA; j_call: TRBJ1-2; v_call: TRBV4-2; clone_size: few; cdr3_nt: TGTGCCAGCAGCCCGAGATCGGAAAGCTATGGCTACACCTTC; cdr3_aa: CASSPRSESYGYTF
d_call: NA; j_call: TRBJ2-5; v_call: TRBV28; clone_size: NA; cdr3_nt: TGTGCCAGCAGTTCCCCTGACATGTCCCAAGAGACCCAGTACTTC; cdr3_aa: CASSSPDMSQETQYF
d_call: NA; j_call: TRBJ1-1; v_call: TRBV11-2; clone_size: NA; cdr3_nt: TGTGCCAGCAGCCCCCCGAGGGGAGGTGCGCGCACTGAAGCTTTCTTT; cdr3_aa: CASSPPRGGARTEAFF
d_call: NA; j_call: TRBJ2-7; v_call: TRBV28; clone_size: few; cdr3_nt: TGTGCCAGCAGTTTCCCCGGGACTCACGGAGCCTACGAGCAGTACTTC; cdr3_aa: CASSFPGTHGAYEQYF
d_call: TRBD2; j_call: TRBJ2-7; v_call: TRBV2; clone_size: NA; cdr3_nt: TGTGCCAGCAGTCTAGCGGGAGTCCCCGAGCAGTACTTC; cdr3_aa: CASSLAGVPEQYF
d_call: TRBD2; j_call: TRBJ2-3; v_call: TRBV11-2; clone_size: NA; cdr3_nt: TGTGCCAGCAGCTCCGGACTAGCGGGAGTAGGAGATACGCAGTATTTT; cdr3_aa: CASSSGLAGVGDTQYF
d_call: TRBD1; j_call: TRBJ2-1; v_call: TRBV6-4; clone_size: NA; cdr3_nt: TGTGCCAGCATTAAGGGACAGAAATTCTCCTACAATGAGCAGTTCTTC; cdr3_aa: CASIKGQKFSYNEQFF
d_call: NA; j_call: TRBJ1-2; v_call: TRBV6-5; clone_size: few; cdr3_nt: TGTGCCAGCAGTTACTTCCAGGATCGGGGTGGCTACACCTTC; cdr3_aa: CASSYFQDRGGYTF
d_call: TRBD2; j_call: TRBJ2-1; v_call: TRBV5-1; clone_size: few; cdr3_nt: TGCGCCAGCAGCTTGGCGGGACTAGGGGGCAATGAGCAGTTCTTC; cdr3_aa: CASSLAGLGGNEQFF
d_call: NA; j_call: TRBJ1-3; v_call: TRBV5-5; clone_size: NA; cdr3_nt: TGTGCCAGCAGCTTGGGATGGACCTCTGGAAACACCATATATTTT; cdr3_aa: CASSLGWTSGNTIYF
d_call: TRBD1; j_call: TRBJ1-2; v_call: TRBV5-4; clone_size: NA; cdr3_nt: TGTGCCAGCAGCCCAGGGACAGGGGTTTATGGCTACACCTTC; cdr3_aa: CASSPGTGVYGYTF
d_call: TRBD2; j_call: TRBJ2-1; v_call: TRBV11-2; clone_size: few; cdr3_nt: TGTGCCAGCTCACCCGGGAGGGGAGATTTGGACAATGAGCAGTTCTTC; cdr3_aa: CASSPGRGDLDNEQFF
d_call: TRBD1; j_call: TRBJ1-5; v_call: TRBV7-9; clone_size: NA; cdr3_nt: TGTGCCAGCAGCGAAGAACAGGGGGAGATCGGTCAGCCCCAGCATTTT; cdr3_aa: CASSEEQGEIGQPQHF
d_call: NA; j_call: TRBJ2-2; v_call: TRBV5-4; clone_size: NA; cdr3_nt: TGTGCCAGCAGCGCCTACCGGGATGACACCGGGGAGCTGTTTTTT; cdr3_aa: CASSAYRDDTGELFF
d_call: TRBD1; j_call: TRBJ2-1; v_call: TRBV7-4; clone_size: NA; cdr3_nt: TGTGCCAGCAGCTTAGCGGGACAGGGCTCCTACAATGAGCAGTTCTTC; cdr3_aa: CASSLAGQGSYNEQFF
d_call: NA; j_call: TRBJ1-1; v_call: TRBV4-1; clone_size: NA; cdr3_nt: TGCGCCAGCAGCCAAGATGTTGGGCAGGGGAACACTGAAGCTTTCTTT; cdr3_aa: CASSQDVGQGNTEAFF
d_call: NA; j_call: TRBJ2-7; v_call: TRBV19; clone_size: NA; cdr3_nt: TGTGCCAGTAGTATGCGACAGCAAACCCACGAGCAGTACTTC; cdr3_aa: CASSMRQQTHEQYF
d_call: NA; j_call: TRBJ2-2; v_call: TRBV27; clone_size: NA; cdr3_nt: TGTGCCAGCAGTTTATCGATGGCGGTAACCGGGGAGCTGTTTTTT; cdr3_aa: CASSLSMAVTGELFF
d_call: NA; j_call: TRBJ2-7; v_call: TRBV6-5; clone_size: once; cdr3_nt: TGTGCCAGCAGTGAAATAAGTTCGGCGGGGGAGCAGTACTTC; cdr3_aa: CASSEISSAGEQYF
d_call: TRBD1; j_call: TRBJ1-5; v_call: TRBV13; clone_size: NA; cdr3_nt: TGTGCCAGCAGCTATCAGAGACAGGGAAATCAGCCCCAGCATTTT; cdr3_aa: CASSYQRQGNQPQHF
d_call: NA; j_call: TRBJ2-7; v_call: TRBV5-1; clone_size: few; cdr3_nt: TGCGCCAGCAGCTTGGTTAGCCACGAGCAGTACTTC; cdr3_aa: CASSLVSHEQYF
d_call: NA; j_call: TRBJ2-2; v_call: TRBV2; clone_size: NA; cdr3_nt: TGTGCCAGCAAGTCAACATACGCGAACACCGGGGAGCTGTTTTTT; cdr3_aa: CASKSTYANTGELFF
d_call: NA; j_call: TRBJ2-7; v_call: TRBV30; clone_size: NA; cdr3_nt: TGTGCCTGGGAAATCCCAGGGTGGTACGAGCAGTACTTC; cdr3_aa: CAWEIPGWYEQYF
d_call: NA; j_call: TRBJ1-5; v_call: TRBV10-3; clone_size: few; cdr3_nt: TGTGCCATCAGTGAGGAAAGCGGTCAGCCCCAGCATTTT; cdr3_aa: CAISEESGQPQHF
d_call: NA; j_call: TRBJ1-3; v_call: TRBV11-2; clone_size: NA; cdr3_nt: TGTGCCAGCAGCTTTCCCCGTGCGGGAGTTGGTGGAAACACCATATATTTT; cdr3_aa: CASSFPRAGVGGNTIYF
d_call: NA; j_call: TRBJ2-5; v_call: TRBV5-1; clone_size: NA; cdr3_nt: TGCGCCAGCAGCTTGGAACCCGGCAGGGAAGAGACCCAGTACTTC; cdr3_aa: CASSLEPGREETQYF
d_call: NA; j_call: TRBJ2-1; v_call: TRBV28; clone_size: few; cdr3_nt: TGTGCCAGCAGTATGACGCGTCGGCAGTTCTTC; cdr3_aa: CASSMTRRQFF
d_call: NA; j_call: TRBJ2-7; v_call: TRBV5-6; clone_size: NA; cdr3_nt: TGTGCCAGCAGCTTGGGCAGCTCCTACGAGCAGTACTTC; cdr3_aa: CASSLGSSYEQYF
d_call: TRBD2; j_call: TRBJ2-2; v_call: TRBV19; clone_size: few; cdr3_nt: TGTGCCACCCCGGCGGACCCAGCGGGAGATAAGTCCGGGGAGCTGTTTTTT; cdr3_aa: CATPADPAGDKSGELFF
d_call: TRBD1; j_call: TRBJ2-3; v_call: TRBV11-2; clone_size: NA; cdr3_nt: TGTGCCGGCAGCCCGGGACAGGGGTCGACAGATACGCAGTATTTT; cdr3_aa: CAGSPGQGSTDTQYF
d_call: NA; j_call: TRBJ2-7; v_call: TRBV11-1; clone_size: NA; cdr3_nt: TGTGCCAGCAGCCCAGTACAGAGCTACGAGCAGTACTTC; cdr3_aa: CASSPVQSYEQYF